These 30 T cell receptor beta chains were sequenced from one sample in a study of neurological immune-mediated disorders (dated by TCRdb to about 2019). The library was prepared using 5' RACE. TCRdb records Illumina HiSeq 2500 as the sequencer. TCRdb reprocessing: public reads trimmed at Q25 with fastp, clones called with MiXCR, in-frame beta chains kept. Rows matching on CDR3 protein sequence are summarized as one entry with the most common DNA and genes. The sample records approximately 44,000 distinct CDR3 sequences, roughly 15% of which are singletons. The top ten clones comprise approximately 4% of the sample. Sequencing was carried out using CD4+ T cells from blood. These receptor sequences come from a woman aged 55-75 years with HTLV-1-associated myelopathy (HAM/TSP).

This clonotype was seen at least ten times. The CDR3 spells CSARARGDVNEKLFF. As DNA, the CDR3 is TGCAGTGCTAGAGCGCGTGGCGACGTTAATGAAAAACTGTTTTTT. The gene calls are TRBV20-1 and TRBJ1-4; no reliable D call. The CDR3 runs to 15 residues. Germline lookup yields CDR1 DFQATT and CDR2 SNEGSKA (reference sequence). Trimming pared 1 base from V and 4 bases from J, leaving 13 bases between.

The chain uses TRBV5-1 and TRBJ2-7; 7 nucleotides align to TRBD2. The junction had 13 bases not matched to a gene; V was cut back by 4 bases and J by 0 bases. Germline V gene sequence: CDR1 SGHRS, CDR2 YFSETQ. The CDR3 is 17 residues long. DNA for the CDR3: TGCGCCAGCAGCCGCTCGCCTATCGGGGGGAGCTCCTACGAGCAGTACTTC. This sequence encodes CASSRSPIGGSSYEQYF.

Ten or more counts support this clonotype. The V gene is TRBV20-1, the J gene TRBJ2-7; 14 nucleotides agree with TRBD2. CDR1 is DFQATT and CDR2 is SNEGSKA in the germline V gene (reference sequence). The CDR3 has 17 residues. Trimming took 0 bases from V and 3 from J; bases not matched to a gene: 7. CDR3 loop: CSARDLGLAGGSYEQYF. The CDR3 DNA is TGCAGTGCTAGAGATCTAGGACTAGCGGGGGGCAGCTACGAGCAGTACTTC.

This clonotype was counted many times. The rearrangement links TRBV29-1 to TRBJ1-1; 10 nucleotides match TRBD1. CDR3 size: 12 residues. The V segment lost 4 bases and the J segment 4 bases; nucleotides outside the gene matches: 0. Per the germline V gene, CDR1 is SQVTM and CDR2 is ANQGSEA. The CDR3 bases are TGCAGCGTTGGACAGGGGGCCACTGAAGCTTTCTTT. Translated, it gives CSVGQGATEAFF.

This clonotype has ten or more counts. The chain links TRBV5-1 to TRBJ2-7, with D possibly matching TRBD1 (5 bases). The CDR3 is 15 amino acids. Germline-derived CDR1 and CDR2 are SGHRS and YFSETQ. V lost 0 bases, J lost 5 bases, and 15 bases lay in between. The CDR3 here is CASSLEVRVRDEQYF. As DNA, the CDR3 is TGCGCCAGCAGCTTGGAGGTCAGGGTACGGGACGAGCAGTACTTC.

As for this clonotype: A read error may explain this, as a much larger clone is one base away. The chain has TRBV20-1 and TRBJ1-5; a possible D gene is TRBD1 (6 bases). CDR3 length: 14 residues. Germline V gives CDR1 DFQATT, CDR2 SNEGSKA (reference sequence). Trimming removed 3 bases at V and 4 bases at J, with 13 bases between. The CDR3: CSAREDRENQPQHF. The CDR3 DNA reads TGCAGTGCTAGGGAGGACAGAGAAAATCAGCCCCAGCATTTT.

This clonotype was detected many times. The V and J genes are TRBV4-2 and TRBJ1-2; D gene ambiguous. Germline V gives CDR1 LGHNA, CDR2 YNFKEQ. V was clipped by 0 bases and J by 2 bases, with 13 bases between them. This CDR3 contains 16 residues. CDR3 in amino acids: CASSQEGGLRNYGYTF. The CDR3 DNA follows: TGTGCCAGCAGCCAAGAGGGCGGGTTAAGGAACTATGGCTACACCTTC.

This clonotype was counted only a few times. The rearrangement joins TRBV11-2 to TRBJ1-2; TRBD1 is a possible D gene (5 bases). The V end lost 3 bases, the J end lost 5 bases, and 16 bases lay between the germline ends. Germline CDR1 is SGHAT and CDR2 is FQNNGV. The CDR3 is made up of 15 amino acids. This chain's CDR3 is CASSLNSETAYGYTF. CDR3 coding DNA: TGTGCCAGCAGCTTGAATTCTGAGACAGCGTATGGCTACACCTTC.

In its sample, this clonotype is medium-sized. J is TRBJ2-6 and V is TRBV5-1; D assignment may be TRBD1 or TRBD2 (5 bases each). Trimming removed 4 bases from V and 0 bases from J, with 14 bases in between. CDR3 length: 17 residues. CDR1 and CDR2 (germline): SGHRS, YFSETQ. Here the CDR3 reads CASSGGRILSGANVLTF. The CDR3, as DNA: TGCGCCAGCAGCGGGGGACGGATCCTCTCTGGGGCCAACGTCCTGACTTTC.

In this sample, this clonotype turned up many times. The rearrangement links TRBV5-1 to TRBJ2-5, with D hard to call. CDR1 and CDR2 (germline): SGHRS, YFSETQ. V was pared by 0 bases and J by 2 bases, with 8 bases between. The CDR3 consists of 14 residues. CDR3 sequence: CASSLEPRQETQYF. The CDR3 nucleotides are TGCGCCAGCAGCTTGGAACCGCGACAAGAGACCCAGTACTTC.

This clonotype has a count of ten or more. V and J are TRBV11-2 and TRBJ2-3; D perhaps matches TRBD2 (6 bases). The CDR3 is 13 residues long. V lost 5 bases to trimming and J lost 9 bases, with 15 bases between them. Germline V gene data show CDR1 as SGHAT and CDR2 as FQNNGV. CDR3 nucleotide sequence: TGTGCCAGCAGCGGGTATGGGCGGGAAACGCAGTATTTT. It encodes CASSGYGRETQYF.

The sample holds many counts of this clonotype. The rearrangement joins TRBV20-1 to TRBJ2-7; D gene unclear. CDR1 is DFQATT, CDR2 SNEGSKA, per germline (reference sequence). V lost 0 bases and J lost 2, with 26 bases in between. This CDR3 contains 19 residues. This CDR3 is CSARDPLSSGRDLPYEQYF. The CDR3 DNA reads TGCAGTGCTAGAGATCCTTTAAGCTCGGGCAGAGATCTCCCCTACGAGCAGTACTTC.

Ten or more counts support this clonotype. This rearrangement joins TRBV5-1 to TRBJ1-1; no reliable D call. The length of the CDR3 is 12 residues. Germline-derived CDR1 and CDR2 are SGHRS and YFSETQ. V gave up 4 bases and J gave up 3 bases, with 7 bases separating them. CDR3 sequence reads: CASSGSHTEAFF. The CDR3 nucleotides read TGCGCCAGCAGCGGCAGTCACACTGAAGCTTTCTTT.

This clonotype was seen repeatedly, ten times or more. The genes are TRBV20-1 and TRBJ2-7, with 10 bases aligning to TRBD1. Germline V gives CDR1 DFQATT, CDR2 SNEGSKA (reference sequence). This CDR3 is built from 14 residues. V lost 6 bases, J lost 5 bases, and 10 bases stayed unmatched. The CDR3 loop is CSAEEGQGDNEQYF. In DNA form, the CDR3 reads TGCAGTGCGGAGGAAGGACAGGGGGACAACGAGCAGTACTTC.

This clonotype has ten or more counts. The chain is built from TRBV20-1 and TRBJ2-1, with D perhaps matching TRBD2 (7 bases). Trimming left V 3 bases short and J 0 bases short, with 27 bases between. The CDR3 is 20 amino acids. Looked up from germline, CDR1 is DFQATT and CDR2 is SNEGSKA (reference sequence). CDR3 region: CSASSAFSAGAMSSYNEQFF. CDR3 in DNA: TGCAGTGCTAGTAGCGCCTTCTCGGCGGGGGCTATGAGCTCCTACAATGAGCAGTTCTTC.

This clonotype was seen ten or more times. The DNA for the CDR3 is TGCGCCAGCAGCTTGGGGATTGACGGTGGCTCTGGAAACACCATATATTTT. It specifies CASSLGIDGGSGNTIYF. V usage is TRBV5-1 and J usage is TRBJ1-3; D is unresolved. This CDR3 has 17 residues. Trimming left V 0 bases short and J 0 bases short, with 13 bases between. Germline assignment: CDR1 SGHRS and CDR2 YFSETQ.

Many counts were recorded for this clonotype. The CDR3: CASSHPGLAGGTTYEQYF. The CDR3 nucleotides read TGCGCCAGCAGCCATCCGGGACTAGCGGGGGGAACCACCTACGAGCAGTACTTC. The rearrangement uses TRBV4-1 and TRBJ2-7, with 15 bases that match TRBD2. The CDR3 sequence is 18 residues long. The germline V gene has CDR1 MGHRA and CDR2 YSYEKL. J gave up 2 bases and V 3 bases, and 8 bases lay outside the gene matches.

There are many counts of this clonotype. The chain has TRBV18 and TRBJ2-7; D possibly corresponds to TRBD2 (6 bases). The germline gives CDR1 KGHSH, CDR2 LQKENI. With 1 base removed from V and 2 bases from J, the gap between germline ends came to 12 bases. CDR3 length equals 15 residues. CDR3 sequence reads: CASSPQGTGAYEQYF. The DNA for the CDR3 is TGTGCCAGCTCACCACAGGGGACGGGAGCCTACGAGCAGTACTTC.

This clonotype was found many times. The rearrangement uses TRBV20-1 and TRBJ2-2, with D perhaps given as TRBD1 or TRBD2 (5 bases each). CDR1 is DFQATT and CDR2 is SNEGSKA in the germline V gene (reference sequence). The V end was cut by 1 base, the J end by 4 bases, with 13 bases between. This CDR3 is 15 amino acids long. The CDR3 loop reads CSARGAGDATGELFF. In DNA, the CDR3 is TGCAGTGCTAGAGGTGCCGGGGACGCCACCGGGGAGCTGTTTTTT.

This clonotype was counted many times. The chain has TRBV7-8 and TRBJ2-1, with 7 bases aligning to TRBD1. Losses at the gene ends were 10 bases for V and 4 bases for J; bases not matched to a gene: 10. The CDR3 is 14 amino acids. Germline V gene lookup returns CDR1 SGHVS and CDR2 FQNEAQ. The CDR3 DNA reads TGTGCCACTAAGACAGGGCATAATTACAATGAGCAGTTCTTC. This codes for CATKTGHNYNEQFF.

Regarding this clonotype: A much bigger clone sits one base away, suggesting this may be a read error. The chain is built from TRBV30 and TRBJ1-4, with 8 bases lining up with TRBD1. Germline V gene lookup returns CDR1 GTSNPN and CDR2 SVGIG (reference sequence). This CDR3 has 13 amino acids. For the CDR3, the DNA is TGTGCCGGGAGTGGCGACAGGGGTGAAAAACTGTTTTTT. Amino acids: CAGSGDRGEKLFF.

In this sample, this clonotype turned up many times. J is TRBJ2-1 and V is TRBV20-1, with D possibly called TRBD1 or TRBD2 (5 bases each). The V gene's germline CDR1 is DFQATT and CDR2 SNEGSKA (reference sequence). The CDR3 consists of 17 residues. Trimming took 3 bases from V and 4 from J, leaving 22 bases between them. CDR3 nucleotide sequence: TGCAGTGCTAGGGGCCGGGACCCCACCTTTAATTACAATGAGCAGTTCTTC. Its protein product is CSARGRDPTFNYNEQFF.

There are many counts of this clonotype. The chain is built from TRBV4-1 and TRBJ1-1, with 12 bases identical to TRBD1. The CDR3 length is 17 residues. Losses at the gene ends were 0 bases for V and 4 bases for J; bases not matched to a gene: 6. Germline-derived CDR1 and CDR2 are MGHRA and YSYEKL. The CDR3 here is CASSQDGTGGLFTEAFF. DNA of the CDR3: TGCGCCAGCAGCCAAGATGGGACAGGGGGCTTGTTCACTGAAGCTTTCTTT.

This clonotype came up many times. V gene TRBV6-1 combines with J gene TRBJ2-6, with 9 positions matching TRBD1. CDR1 is MNHNS, CDR2 SASEGT, per germline. The CDR3 contains 18 residues. After removal of 2 bases from V and 0 bases from J, the junction contained 5 bases not matched to a gene. Written as DNA, the CDR3 is TGTGCCAGCAGTGAACCTGGACAGGGGTACTCTGGGGCCAACGTCCTGACTTTC. Amino acid sequence: CASSEPGQGYSGANVLTF.

This clonotype was seen ten or more times. The rearrangement links TRBV5-1 to TRBJ1-1; D is uncertain. CDR3 size: 14 residues. Germline values: CDR1 SGHRS, CDR2 YFSETQ. The V and J ends lost 2 bases and 3 bases respectively, with 11 bases between them. The CDR3 region is CASSFDTPHTEAFF. The DNA for the CDR3 is TGCGCCAGCAGCTTTGACACCCCGCACACTGAAGCTTTCTTT.

By sample share, this clonotype is medium-sized. This chain uses TRBV20-1 with TRBJ1-4, with D unclear. The CDR3 covers 13 residues. CDR1 and CDR2 (germline): DFQATT, SNEGSKA (reference sequence). The ends were cut back, 3 bases at V and 4 bases at J, with 9 bases in the middle. The CDR3 nucleotides read TGCAGTGCTAGCAACAGCTTTAATGAAAAACTGTTTTTT. This translates into CSASNSFNEKLFF.

Details on this clonotype: A much larger clone lies a single base off, so this may be a read error. This chain joins TRBV12-2 and TRBJ2-3; the DNA was not used to check the table's D call, TRBD1. TRBV12-2 is a recognized pseudogene. CDR3 length: 16 residues. CDR3: CASRLDGVGAVDTQYF. CDR3 nucleotide sequence: TGTGCAAGTCGCTTAGACGGCGTGGGGGCTGTGGATACGCAGTATTTT.

This clonotype appeared many times. V usage is TRBV20-1 and J usage is TRBJ2-4, with TRBD1 as a possible D gene (6 bases). This CDR3 spans 16 amino acids. V lost 1 base to trimming and J lost 0 bases, with 13 bases between them. Per germline, CDR1 DFQATT and CDR2 SNEGSKA (reference sequence). CDR3: CSARVPGHLAKNIQYF. Here the CDR3 DNA reads TGCAGTGCTAGAGTTCCGGGACATCTAGCCAAAAACATTCAGTACTTC.

This clonotype was counted ten times or more. The rearrangement uses TRBV20-1 and TRBJ2-3; tentative D call: TRBD1 (6 bases). Trimming removed 6 bases at V and 0 bases at J, with 16 bases between. The CDR3 contains 15 residues. The germline V gene encodes CDR1 DFQATT and CDR2 SNEGSKA (reference sequence). CDR3 DNA: TGCAGTGCCAGAAAGGGACATACTAGCACAGATACGCAGTATTTT. Translating gives CSARKGHTSTDTQYF.

This chain links TRBV20-1 with TRBJ2-5; D unclear. This CDR3 has 13 residues. The V gene lost 1 base and the J gene lost 2 bases, with 8 bases spanning the gap. Germline V lookup: CDR1 DFQATT, CDR2 SNEGSKA (reference sequence). CDR3 nucleotides: TGCAGTGCTAGAGTAGCTGTGCAAGAGACCCAGTACTTC. Encoded protein: CSARVAVQETQYF.